A single sample gave rise to the 5 T cell receptor beta chains below, sequenced in a study of blood T cells in healthy people across ages. The second PCR ran about 6 to 12 cycles with a sample-barcoded 5' primer and J-beta primers. TCRdb redid the calling of the 5' RACE reads with MiXCR, one entry per CDR3 protein. In the table there are about 930,000 distinct CDR3 sequences, about 27% of which are singletons. The data also belong to a second study, concerning T cells of mothers and their children.

Sequenced: blood. These receptors originate from a woman aged 40 to 49 in good health.

The CDR3 DNA is TGTGCCTGGAGTGTACAGGACAATCAGCCCCAGCATTTT. It translates to CAWSVQDNQPQHF. This chain uses TRBV30 with TRBJ1-5; maybe TRBD1 (5 bases). The CDR3 spans 13 residues. Germline CDR1 reads GTSNPN; CDR2 reads SVGIG (reference sequence). V lost 0 bases and J lost 3, with 6 bases in between.

The chain joins TRBV14 to TRBJ1-2; D unclear. V gave up 0 bases and J gave up 2 bases, with 10 bases separating them. The CDR3 contains 15 residues. CDR1 and CDR2 from the germline V gene are SGHDN and FVKESK. The CDR3 protein is CASSQEGIPNYGYTF. The CDR3 DNA reads as TGTGCCAGCAGCCAAGAAGGGATTCCAAACTATGGCTACACCTTC.

The V gene is TRBV7-2, the J gene TRBJ1-3; D gene uncertain. The V end lost 5 bases, the J end lost 4 bases, and 12 bases lay between the germline ends. The germline V gene has CDR1 SGHTA and CDR2 FQGNSA. The length of the CDR3 is 14 residues. In nucleotides, the CDR3 is TGTGCCAGCAGCCGCCTCTTAGGGGGAAACACCATATATTTT. It specifies CASSRLLGGNTIYF.

V is TRBV7-2 and J is TRBJ1-1, with 7 bases lining up with TRBD1. The CDR3 contains 14 residues. The V and J ends lost 1 base and 5 bases, in that order; junction bases with no gene match: 4. Germline CDR1 reads SGHTA; CDR2 reads FQGNSA. As DNA, the CDR3 is TGTGCCAGCAGCTTAGGGGACAGTCGGACTGAAGCTTTCTTT. It yields the protein CASSLGDSRTEAFF.

This clonotype was seen more than once but under ten times. V usage is TRBV5-1 and J usage is TRBJ1-2, with a possible D match to TRBD1 (6 bases). The CDR3 consists of 14 residues. Germline CDR1 and CDR2: SGHRS and YFSETQ. V was cut by 5 bases and J by 4 bases, with 15 bases left in between. The CDR3 reads CASSSIGGGYGYTF. The CDR3 nucleotides are TGCGCCAGCAGTTCGATCGGGGGCGGCTATGGCTACACCTTC.